A selection of T cell receptor beta chains follows, all from one sample in a study of Graves' ophthalmopathy and Graves' hyperthyroidism. In TCRdb, the multiplex PCR reads were re-called with MiXCR into one record per CDR3 protein. The sample has about 370,000 distinct CDR3 sequences, approximately 18% seen once. The sample taken for sequencing was peripheral blood. All receptors come from an adult woman with stable Graves' hyperthyroidism. Both conserved end residues are part of each CDR3. A D gene is named only where the DNA matches it firmly. Rows may omit the clone size; those that give it use once, few, many or a size class.

CDR3nt: TGTGCCAGCAGACCCCTGACAGGGAGGGGTGAGACCCAGTACTTC
CDR3aa: CASRPLTGRGETQYF
v_gene: TRBV11-2
abundance: many
d_gene: NA
j_gene: TRBJ2-5

CDR3nt: TGTGCCAGCAGTTACTCGGCTGAAAGAAACACTGAAGCTTTCTTT
CDR3aa: CASSYSAERNTEAFF
v_gene: TRBV6-5
abundance: many
d_gene: NA
j_gene: TRBJ1-1

CDR3nt: TGTGCCAGCAGTTGGCCCCCGGAGCCCCAGCATTTT
CDR3aa: CASSWPPEPQHF
v_gene: TRBV2
abundance: many
d_gene: NA
j_gene: TRBJ1-5

CDR3nt: TGTGCCAGCAGTGGGTACAGGGTTGGTTCCGGGGAGCTGTTTTTT
CDR3aa: CASSGYRVGSGELFF
v_gene: TRBV2
abundance: many
d_gene: NA
j_gene: TRBJ2-2

CDR3nt: TGCAGTGCTAGAGAGTACCAAGAGACCCAGTACTTC
CDR3aa: CSAREYQETQYF
v_gene: TRBV20-1
abundance: many
d_gene: NA
j_gene: TRBJ2-5

CDR3nt: TGTGCCAGCAGAGAGACGGGTAGGGACACCGCTAACTATGGCTACACCTTC
CDR3aa: CASRETGRDTANYGYTF
v_gene: TRBV6-1
abundance: NA
d_gene: NA
j_gene: TRBJ1-2

CDR3nt: TGTGCCAGCAGCTTGGAGGTAGGGGGGCTGGGCAAAAACATTCAGTACTTC
CDR3aa: CASSLEVGGLGKNIQYF
v_gene: TRBV5-6
abundance: NA
d_gene: NA
j_gene: TRBJ2-4

CDR3nt: TGTGCCAGTAGTATACCGGGCAGGATAGGCTACGAGCAGTACTTC
CDR3aa: CASSIPGRIGYEQYF
v_gene: TRBV19
abundance: many
d_gene: NA
j_gene: TRBJ2-7

CDR3nt: TGTGCCACCAGCAGTGTTACGAGGGTGCAGCCCCAGCATTTT
CDR3aa: CATSSVTRVQPQHF
v_gene: TRBV15
abundance: many
d_gene: NA
j_gene: TRBJ1-5

CDR3nt: TGCAGTGCTAGGGACCCTACGGACAGGACTGGAAACACCATATATTTT
CDR3aa: CSARDPTDRTGNTIYF
v_gene: TRBV20-1
abundance: many
d_gene: TRBD1
j_gene: TRBJ1-3

CDR3nt: TGTGCCAGCAGCTTAGCTAGGCATCGCACTGAAGCTTTCTTT
CDR3aa: CASSLARHRTEAFF
v_gene: TRBV7-9
abundance: many
d_gene: NA
j_gene: TRBJ1-1

CDR3nt: TGCAGTGCGGTGTTGGCCTACGAGCAGTACTTC
CDR3aa: CSAVLAYEQYF
v_gene: TRBV20-1
abundance: many
d_gene: NA
j_gene: TRBJ2-7

CDR3nt: TGCAGTGCTAGAACTCAGAAGATGAACTATGGCTACACCTTC
CDR3aa: CSARTQKMNYGYTF
v_gene: TRBV20-1
abundance: many
d_gene: NA
j_gene: TRBJ1-2

CDR3nt: TGTGCCAGCAGGCCTCCTACAGGGGGTCAAGAGACCCAGTACTTC
CDR3aa: CASRPPTGGQETQYF
v_gene: TRBV6-1
abundance: many
d_gene: TRBD1
j_gene: TRBJ2-5

CDR3nt: TGTGCCAGTAGTATAGTCCTCGACATCCTCGGCACTGAAGCTTTCTTT
CDR3aa: CASSIVLDILGTEAFF
v_gene: TRBV19
abundance: many
d_gene: NA
j_gene: TRBJ1-1

CDR3nt: TGTGCCAGCAGTTACCTCAGGACAGGGGGCAGCTATGGCTACACCTTC
CDR3aa: CASSYLRTGGSYGYTF
v_gene: TRBV28
abundance: NA
d_gene: TRBD1
j_gene: TRBJ1-2

CDR3nt: TGTGCCAGCAGCTTATGGGAGGGAAACACTGAAGCTTTCTTT
CDR3aa: CASSLWEGNTEAFF
v_gene: TRBV11-2
abundance: many
d_gene: NA
j_gene: TRBJ1-1

CDR3nt: TGTGCCAGCAGTTTAGGGGGCACGGGCACTGAAGCTTTCTTT
CDR3aa: CASSLGGTGTEAFF
v_gene: TRBV12-3/TRBV12-4
abundance: few
d_gene: NA
j_gene: TRBJ1-1

CDR3nt: TGTGCCAGTAGTATAAAGGACTCCAGCTCCTACGAGCAGTACTTC
CDR3aa: CASSIKDSSSYEQYF
v_gene: TRBV19
abundance: many
d_gene: NA
j_gene: TRBJ2-7

CDR3nt: TGTGCCAGCAGTTTAATCTCAGGGGCCGAAGAGACCCAGTACTTC
CDR3aa: CASSLISGAEETQYF
v_gene: TRBV12-3/TRBV12-4
abundance: many
d_gene: NA
j_gene: TRBJ2-5

CDR3nt: TGCAGTGCTACCTCCGGACTAGCGGGAGGCGCTGTCCAAGAGACCCAGTACTTC
CDR3aa: CSATSGLAGGAVQETQYF
v_gene: TRBV20-1
abundance: many
d_gene: TRBD2
j_gene: TRBJ2-5

CDR3nt: TGTGCCAGCAGCTTACCCCGTAGAAAGGGAGTGTCATCCTACGAGCAGTACTTC
CDR3aa: CASSLPRRKGVSSYEQYF
v_gene: TRBV11-2
abundance: many
d_gene: NA
j_gene: TRBJ2-7

CDR3nt: TGTGCCAGCAGTGAAGCCACCTACGAGCAGTACTTC
CDR3aa: CASSEATYEQYF
v_gene: TRBV6-1
abundance: many
d_gene: NA
j_gene: TRBJ2-7

CDR3nt: TGTGCCATCAGTGAGTCGGCCTACACTGAAGCTTTCTTT
CDR3aa: CAISESAYTEAFF
v_gene: TRBV10-3
abundance: many
d_gene: NA
j_gene: TRBJ1-1

CDR3nt: TGCAGTGCGGTACAGGGGGTCCGTGAGACCCAGTACTTC
CDR3aa: CSAVQGVRETQYF
v_gene: TRBV20-1
abundance: few
d_gene: TRBD1
j_gene: TRBJ2-5

CDR3nt: TGCGCCAGCAGCATTGGTGGGAGTCTCCAAGAGACCCAGTACTTC
CDR3aa: CASSIGGSLQETQYF
v_gene: TRBV5-1
abundance: many
d_gene: NA
j_gene: TRBJ2-5

CDR3nt: TGTGCCAGCAGTCCCAATGACTATGGCTACACCTTC
CDR3aa: CASSPNDYGYTF
v_gene: TRBV28
abundance: once
d_gene: NA
j_gene: TRBJ1-2

CDR3nt: TGTGCCAGCAGCTTGGGTAATAGCGGGCCGGCCTACGAGCAGTACTTC
CDR3aa: CASSLGNSGPAYEQYF
v_gene: TRBV11-2
abundance: many
d_gene: TRBD2
j_gene: TRBJ2-7

CDR3nt: TGTGCCTGGTCGTGGGGATCAGGGCTCTCCTACGAGCAGTACTTC
CDR3aa: CAWSWGSGLSYEQYF
v_gene: TRBV30
abundance: many
d_gene: NA
j_gene: TRBJ2-7

CDR3nt: TGTGCCAGCAGGACCGGACAGGGGGCAAGTGAAGCTTTCTTT
CDR3aa: CASRTGQGASEAFF
v_gene: TRBV6-5
abundance: many
d_gene: TRBD1
j_gene: TRBJ1-1

CDR3nt: TGTGCCAGCAGCTGGGAGTCGCGACTAGCGGCCAGCTACGAGCAGTACTTC
CDR3aa: CASSWESRLAASYEQYF
v_gene: TRBV7-3
abundance: many
d_gene: TRBD2
j_gene: TRBJ2-7

CDR3nt: TGTGCCAGTAGTCCACAAGCTCCTCGGCGTGGGGGACTTAACCTGAACACCGGGGAGCTGTTTTTT
CDR3aa: CASSPQAPRRGGLNLNTGELFF
v_gene: TRBV19
abundance: NA
d_gene: NA
j_gene: TRBJ2-2

CDR3nt: TGCAGCGTTGACTGGGACGTCAAAGCGGGGGAGCTGTTTTTT
CDR3aa: CSVDWDVKAGELFF
v_gene: TRBV29-1
abundance: many
d_gene: NA
j_gene: TRBJ2-2

CDR3nt: TGTGCCAGCAGTTTCAAACCCTACGAGCAGTACTTC
CDR3aa: CASSFKPYEQYF
v_gene: TRBV27
abundance: many
d_gene: NA
j_gene: TRBJ2-7

CDR3nt: TGTGCCATCAGTGATGGAGTCGAATACGAGCAGTACTTC
CDR3aa: CAISDGVEYEQYF
v_gene: TRBV10-3
abundance: many
d_gene: NA
j_gene: TRBJ2-7

CDR3nt: TGTGCCAGCAGCGTAGGACAGCGGGAGGGCCCTCAAGAGACCCAGTACTTC
CDR3aa: CASSVGQREGPQETQYF
v_gene: TRBV9
abundance: NA
d_gene: TRBD2
j_gene: TRBJ2-5

CDR3nt: TGTGCCAGCAACAATTACCTTTATAGCAATCAGCCCCAGCATTTT
CDR3aa: CASNNYLYSNQPQHF
v_gene: TRBV28
abundance: many
d_gene: NA
j_gene: TRBJ1-5